A selection of T cell receptor beta chains follows, all from one sample in a study of CD4+ T cells in melanoma. Here immunoSEQ multiplex PCR was the method, and the copy in TCRdb shows in-frame clones only, minus some. The table includes about 120,000 clones, about nine tenths detected once. Sequencing was performed on peripheral blood. The receptors come from a human donor with melanoma. Both conserved end residues are part of each CDR3. Not all rows give a size; the values are once, few, many and, for expanded clones, a class.

V gene,clone size,J gene,CDR3 protein
TRBV5-1,-,TRBJ2-1,CASSLEGSGGAPEQFF
TRBV7-8,-,TRBJ1-2,CASSLEAGNYGYTF
TRBV19,once,TRBJ2-3,CASSIGGLADTQYF
TRBV2,-,TRBJ2-5,CASRQLLSGGASETQYF
TRBV4-1,-,TRBJ1-1,CASSPGLLETEAFF
TRBV21-1,-,TRBJ2-2,CASSKIYWDLGAGELFF
TRBV20-1,-,TRBJ2-7,CSASQNYEQYF
TRBV12-5,-,TRBJ2-4,CASAPDGPTAKNIQYF
TRBV10-3,-,TRBJ1-3,CAISDRGSSGNTIYF
TRBV27,-,TRBJ2-7,CASSWPGSREQYF
TRBV11-1,once,TRBJ2-1,CASSSSSGRGIRDEQFF
TRBV5-6,few,TRBJ2-2,CASTFIGRGGNTGELFF
TRBV28,-,TRBJ2-2,CASSSYRGRGAGELFF
TRBV14,-,TRBJ2-7,CASSLGRPYEQYF
TRBV28,-,TRBJ2-7,CASSLQRDSLNSYEQYF
TRBV5-1,once,TRBJ2-7,CASRYRAGVVYEQYF
TRBV7-2,few,TRBJ2-2,CASSSGQGNTGELFF
TRBV28,-,TRBJ2-3,CASRTSGGPPPQYF
TRBV9,-,TRBJ2-7,CASSVEGYEQYF
TRBV4-1,-,TRBJ2-7,CASSQNRDSQYEQYF
TRBV5-1,-,TRBJ1-1,CASSLRGGTEAFF
TRBV6-1,-,TRBJ2-3,CASSEAGDSPDTQYF
TRBV4-3,-,TRBJ2-7,CASSQDRRSLEQYF
TRBV29-1,-,TRBJ2-7,CSVDVGAGYEQYF
TRBV4-2,-,TRBJ2-1,CASSQVGSNEQFF
TRBV5-6,-,TRBJ1-5,CASSLGRGGQPQHF
TRBV6-5,-,-,CASSTPGTYEQYF
TRBV4-3,-,TRBJ2-7,CASSVDRVTYEQYF
TRBV18,once,TRBJ2-5,CASSPPGTGLQETQYF
TRBV19,few,TRBJ1-5,CASSPYSTGVGGQPQHF
TRBV4-1,once,TRBJ2-2,CASSQAQGEMAGELFF
TRBV11-2,-,TRBJ2-3,CASSLGGVSTDTQYF
TRBV5-1,-,TRBJ1-2,CASSLNRDSNYGYTF
TRBV5-6,once,TRBJ1-1,CASSLEGQNTEAFF
TRBV10-3,-,TRBJ1-1,CAISENQVGSAEAFF
TRBV4-2,-,TRBJ2-2,CASSQDHRGNTGELFF
TRBV28,once,TRBJ2-3,CASTSTSRTQYF
TRBV6-6,-,TRBJ2-1,CASSTRFGQGYNEQFF
TRBV6-5,once,TRBJ2-7,CASSHGQVDYEQYF
TRBV5-8,-,TRBJ2-7,CASSLVVSGRGSYEQYF
TRBV9,-,TRBJ2-3,CASSVAVEDTQYF
TRBV5-6,-,TRBJ2-1,CASSLDRGFSYNEQFF
TRBV28,-,TRBJ2-7,CASSLRSEQYF
TRBV30,-,TRBJ1-1,CAWSDRTEAFF
TRBV7-9,-,TRBJ2-1,CASSLWGAHNEQFF
TRBV5-1,-,TRBJ1-1,CASSQKGAGTEAFF
TRBV30,-,TRBJ1-2,CAWRSRSYGGYTF
TRBV11-2,-,TRBJ2-7,CASSFGPASEGTYEQYF